The rows below give T cell receptor beta chains drawn from one sample of a study of blood T cell repertoires in COVID-19. The method was immunoSEQ multiplex PCR; TCRdb's version includes in-frame clones alone and lacks a portion of them. The table has 490,000 or so clones, less than 90% seen once. The sequenced sample was PBMCs or T cells enriched from blood (not recorded which). The receptors originated from a woman in her sixties or seventies who had recovered from COVID-19. The CDR3 runs from the conserved cysteine through the conserved F or W. The D gene is left open where the match is weak. The size of a clone is reported for some rows only, either as once, few or many, or as a class for expanded clones.

V	D	size	J	CDR3	DNA
TRBV19	-	-	TRBJ1-3	CASSIAGAYSGNTIYF	TGTGCCAGTAGTATAGCTGGAGCTTACTCTGGAAACACCATATATTTT
TRBV30	-	-	TRBJ1-2	CAWSVRGGGYTF	TGTGCCTGGAGTGTACGGGGGGGAGGCTACACCTTC
TRBV30	-	-	TRBJ2-2	CAWSGTTFITGELFF	TGTGCCTGGAGTGGCACCACTTTCATCACCGGGGAGCTGTTTTTT
TRBV9	-	-	TRBJ2-3	CASTEGPGRSDTQYF	TGTGCCAGCACCGAAGGTCCGGGGAGATCAGATACGCAGTATTTT
TRBV30	-	few	TRBJ1-2	CAWSANPDSFGGYTF	TGTGCCTGGAGTGCTAACCCCGACAGTTTCGGTGGCTACACCTTC
TRBV20-1	-	-	TRBJ1-2	CSATVNYGYTF	TGCAGTGCCACAGTTAACTATGGCTACACCTTC
TRBV3-1/TRBV3-2	TRBD1	-	TRBJ2-1	CASSQVQGARAEQFF	TGTGCCAGCAGCCAAGTTCAGGGGGCCCGCGCTGAGCAGTTCTTC
TRBV5-1	-	-	TRBJ2-5	CASSPWGTGQETQYF	TGCGCCAGCAGCCCCTGGGGCACAGGGCAAGAGACCCAGTACTTC
TRBV4-1	-	-	TRBJ2-1	CASSQAPRQGRNEQFF	TGCGCCAGCAGCCAAGCGCCACGCCAGGGGCGAAATGAGCAGTTCTTC
TRBV13	TRBD1	-	TRBJ1-2	CASSEYQGALPNSGYTF	TGTGCCAGCAGCGAATATCAGGGGGCACTGCCAAACTCTGGCTACACCTTC
TRBV21-1	-	-	TRBJ2-7	CASSKDPGPYEQYF	TGTGCCAGCAGCAAAGATCCAGGTCCCTACGAGCAGTACTTC
TRBV6-5	-	once	TRBJ1-6	CASRSQGFNSPLHF	TGTGCCAGCAGATCCCAGGGTTTCAATTCACCCCTCCACTTT
TRBV27	TRBD1	-	TRBJ1-4	CASSSGTGDEKLFF	TGTGCCAGCAGTTCCGGGACAGGGGACGAAAAACTGTTTTTT
TRBV30	-	once	TRBJ1-1	CAWSKPSGVRTEAFF	TGTGCCTGGAGTAAGCCCTCCGGGGTCCGCACTGAAGCTTTCTTT
TRBV5-1	-	-	TRBJ2-5	CASMKLETGQETQYF	TGCGCCAGCATGAAATTGGAGACGGGGCAAGAGACCCAGTACTTC
TRBV13	-	-	TRBJ2-3	CASSFGGRGTDTQYF	TGTGCCAGCAGCTTTGGGGGCCGTGGCACAGATACGCAGTATTTT
TRBV5-1	-	-	TRBJ2-7	CASSTAEQTRDEQYF	TGCGCCAGCAGCACGGCTGAACAAACTAGGGACGAGCAGTACTTC
TRBV30	TRBD1	once	TRBJ2-1	CAWRGRGPYNEQFF	TGTGCCTGGAGAGGCAGGGGGCCTTACAATGAGCAGTTCTTC
TRBV23-1	-	-	TRBJ2-2	CASSPRPPGELFF	TGCGCCAGCAGTCCCCGTCCCCCCGGGGAGCTGTTTTTT
TRBV5-1	-	-	TRBJ1-5	CASSLAGMSGQPQHF	TGCGCCAGCAGCTTGGCCGGTATGTCGGGGCAGCCCCAGCATTTT
TRBV6-1	TRBD1	once	TRBJ1-2	CASSEGQGAGYGYTF	TGTGCCAGCAGTGAGGGACAGGGGGCTGGCTATGGCTACACCTTC
TRBV30	TRBD2	many	TRBJ2-2	CAWTSPGLLNTGELFF	TGTGCCTGGACCAGCCCGGGACTATTGAACACCGGGGAGCTGTTTTTT
TRBV6-5	-	-	TRBJ1-1	CASSRGMYTEAFF	TGTGCCAGCAGCCGGGGGATGTACACTGAAGCTTTCTTT
TRBV19	-	-	TRBJ1-5	CASSSRGGSNQPQHF	TGTGCCAGTAGTTCCCGCGGAGGGAGCAATCAGCCCCAGCATTTT
TRBV6-5	-	once	TRBJ1-2	CASSYGQVNYGYTF	TGTGCCAGCAGTTACGGGCAGGTCAACTATGGCTACACCTTC
TRBV2	-	-	TRBJ1-1	CASSDRNTEAFF	TGTGCCAGCAGCGACAGGAACACTGAAGCTTTCTTT
TRBV7-9	-	-	TRBJ2-1	CASSPQAPPDEQFF	TGTGCCAGCAGCCCCCAGGCTCCCCCCGATGAGCAGTTCTTC
TRBV27	-	-	TRBJ1-5	CASSITGTKAYQPQHF	TGTGCCAGCAGCATTACCGGGACAAAGGCTTACCAGCCCCAGCATTTT
TRBV7-2	TRBD2	-	TRBJ2-4	CASSFTSGGKNIQYF	TGTGCCAGCAGCTTTACTAGCGGGGGCAAAAACATTCAGTACTTC
TRBV10-3	-	-	TRBJ1-1	CAIRNREVNTEAFF	TGTGCCATCAGGAACAGGGAAGTGAACACTGAAGCTTTCTTT
TRBV29-1	-	-	TRBJ1-2	CSGAGGDGYTF	TGCAGCGGGGCCGGAGGGGACGGCTACACCTTC
TRBV6-5	-	-	TRBJ1-5	CASSPPPGNQPQHF	TGTGCCAGCAGTCCTCCCCCCGGGAATCAGCCCCAGCATTTT
TRBV5-1	-	once	TRBJ2-6	CASSMDGSGANVLTF	TGCGCCAGCAGCATGGACGGTTCTGGGGCCAACGTCCTGACTTTC
TRBV6-5	-	-	TRBJ1-1	CASSYPRGTEAFF	TGTGCCAGCAGTTACCCTAGAGGGACTGAAGCTTTCTTT
TRBV11-3	TRBD1	-	TRBJ2-2	CASSFRQGNVGELFF	TGTGCCAGCAGCTTCAGACAGGGGAACGTCGGGGAGCTGTTTTTT
TRBV10-3	TRBD1	-	TRBJ1-1	CATGQGNTEAFF	TGTGCCACAGGACAGGGGAACACTGAAGCTTTCTTT
TRBV3-1/TRBV3-2	TRBD1	-	TRBJ2-1	CASSPGSGTGNNEQFF	TGTGCCAGCAGCCCCGGATCCGGGACAGGGAACAATGAGCAGTTCTTC
TRBV15	TRBD1	-	TRBJ2-6	CATGTGTRSGANVLTF	TGTGCCACCGGGACAGGGACGCGGTCCGGGGCCAACGTCCTGACTTTC
TRBV23-1	TRBD2	-	TRBJ2-1	CASSQSGRGGDNEQFF	TGCGCCAGCAGTCAATCCGGCCGCGGGGGGGACAATGAGCAGTTCTTC
TRBV28	-	-	TRBJ1-1	CASSSSGERTEAFF	TGTGCCAGCAGTTCCTCCGGGGAAAGGACTGAAGCTTTCTTT
TRBV29-1	-	-	TRBJ1-1	CSGGAGYREAFF	TGCAGCGGGGGTGCGGGCTACCGGGAAGCTTTCTTT
TRBV2	-	-	TRBJ1-4	CASRPDLANEKLFF	TGTGCCAGCAGGCCGGACTTAGCTAATGAAAAACTGTTTTTT
TRBV19	TRBD2	-	TRBJ2-3	CASSDRGGGTDTQYF	TGTGCCAGTAGTGACCGGGGGGGAGGCACAGATACGCAGTATTTT
TRBV12-3/TRBV12-4	-	-	TRBJ1-2	CASSLTVGYGYTF	TGTGCCAGCAGTTTGACTGTGGGCTATGGCTACACCTTC
TRBV15	-	once	TRBJ2-1	CASEVVPYNEQFF	TGTGCCTCAGAGGTCGTCCCCTACAATGAGCAGTTCTTC
TRBV2	TRBD1	-	TRBJ1-6	CASRGQQLINSPLHF	TGTGCCAGCAGGGGACAGCAATTAATCAATTCACCCCTCCACTTT
TRBV7-2	TRBD2	-	TRBJ2-3	CASSLAGGGWTDTQYF	TGTGCCAGCAGCTTAGCGGGCGGGGGGTGGACAGATACGCAGTATTTT
TRBV6-5	TRBD1	-	TRBJ2-7	CASRGTVSRSEQYF	TGTGCCAGCAGAGGGACAGTCTCCCGTTCCGAGCAGTACTTC